The source of this T cell receptor beta chain is a study of blood T cell repertoires in COVID-19. In the study overall: Italy, Spain and the United States were the sources of the convalescent and acute COVID-19 samples.

Source study methods: For nucleated cells, counts were estimated from reference gene primer amplification. The method was immunoSEQ multiplex PCR; TCRdb's version includes in-frame clones alone and lacks a portion of them. V and J calls and clone size are copied from that table; D and trimming were computed from the DNA. The sample includes 65,000 or so clones, approximately 83% seen only once; the top ten take roughly a tenth. CDR3 length equals 18 residues. V shed 0 bases, J shed 3 bases, and the junction held 10 bases outside the gene matches. The germline V gene encodes CDR1 SGDLS and CDR2 YYNGEE.

This sequence was found in a man aged 25-45 years with COVID-19, enrolled during active disease. V gene TRBV9 combines with J gene TRBJ2-4, with 9 nucleotides matching TRBD2. Sequenced sample: peripheral blood. The CDR3 spells CASSVEGGRASGKNIQYF. For the CDR3, the DNA is TGTGCCAGCAGCGTAGAAGGCGGGAGGGCCTCGGGCAAAAACATTCAGTACTTC.